These T cell receptor beta chains were read from a single sample in a study of blood T cell repertoires in COVID-19. Measured with immunoSEQ multiplex PCR; TCRdb has only the in-frame clones, and not every one. The data show roughly 40,000 clones, about 80% seen once. Sequencing was performed on peripheral blood. The origin of the receptors is a man in his 70s with acute or convalescent COVID-19. Each CDR3 is given with its conserved first and last residue. D genes are given only for firm matches. Clone size is stated in some rows and not others, as once, few, many or a class when expanded.

CDR3nt	CDR3aa	v_gene	j_gene	d_gene	abundance
TGTGCCATCAGTGGACAGGGATTTGGCTATGGCTACACCTTC	CAISGQGFGYGYTF	TRBV10-3	TRBJ1-2	TRBD1	-
TGTGCCAGCAGCTTAGATAGGGGGGGAGCCGGGGAGCTGTTTTTT	CASSLDRGGAGELFF	TRBV11-2	TRBJ2-2	-	-
TGTGCCATCAGTGGTCAGGGGATTAGAACTGAAGCTTTCTTT	CAISGQGIRTEAFF	TRBV10-3	TRBJ1-1	-	-
TGTGCCAGCAGCTTGGCCAGTGTGGCAGATACGCAGTATTTT	CASSLASVADTQYF	TRBV5-6	TRBJ2-3	-	-
TGTGCCAGCTCACCATCGGGACAGGGGAATCAGCCCCAGCATTTT	CASSPSGQGNQPQHF	TRBV18	TRBJ1-5	TRBD1	few
TGCGCCAGCAGCCCGCTCAGGACCGGGGAGCTGTTTTTT	CASSPLRTGELFF	TRBV4-3	TRBJ2-2	-	-
TGCGCCAGCAGCCAAAACGACAGGCTTAATTCACCCCTCCACTTT	CASSQNDRLNSPLHF	TRBV4-3	TRBJ1-6	-	-
TGTGCCAGCAGTGGGACAGACAATAACTATGGCTACACCTTC	CASSGTDNNYGYTF	TRBV2	TRBJ1-2	-	-
TGTGCCAGCAGCTTACTAGCCAGCGGGGGGGCGGATACGCAGTATTTT	CASSLLASGGADTQYF	TRBV7-8	TRBJ2-3	TRBD2	-
TGTGCCAGCAGCTTAAATACGGGGGTTAGCAATCAGCCCCAGCATTTT	CASSLNTGVSNQPQHF	TRBV7-2	TRBJ1-5	-	-
TGCGCCAGCAGTGACCCGGACACGAGCTCCTACGAGCAGTACTTC	CASSDPDTSSYEQYF	TRBV10-1	TRBJ2-7	-	-
TGTGCCAGCAGCTTAGCCCTAGGCACTGAAGCTTTCTTT	CASSLALGTEAFF	TRBV7-2	TRBJ1-1	-	-
TGCGCCAGCAGCACGCGGGGCTCTCTCTCCTACGAGCAGTACTTC	CASSTRGSLSYEQYF	TRBV4-1	TRBJ2-7	-	-
TGTGCCAGCCTCGGGCAGGGCTATGGCTACACCTTC	CASLGQGYGYTF	TRBV28	TRBJ1-2	-	-
TGTGCCAGCAGCTTGGGAGACAGCTACAATGAGCAGTTCTTC	CASSLGDSYNEQFF	TRBV5-6	TRBJ2-1	-	-
TGTGCCAGCAGCGAAAGCGGGTGGGGGGGTGAGCAGTTCTTC	CASSESGWGGEQFF	TRBV11-2	TRBJ2-1	TRBD2	once
TGTGCCAGCAGTTATACAGGGGTTCGCGCAGATACGCAGTATTTT	CASSYTGVRADTQYF	TRBV6-2/TRBV6-3	TRBJ2-3	TRBD1	-
TGTGCCAGCAGCTCTGGACAGGGTGGGAACACTGAAGCTTTCTTT	CASSSGQGGNTEAFF	TRBV7-9	TRBJ1-1	TRBD1	-
TGTGCCAGCAGCCCTCCGGGGAGCTCCTACAATGAGCAGTTCTTC	CASSPPGSSYNEQFF	TRBV7-3	TRBJ2-1	-	-
TGTGCCAGCAGCTTCGCGAGTTCTTCGGGGAAGACCCAGTACTTC	CASSFASSSGKTQYF	TRBV7-2	TRBJ2-5	-	-
TGTGCCAGCAGCTTAAGCCCCGGGAGCCCCATATATTTT	CASSLSPGSPIYF	TRBV7-2	TRBJ1-3	-	-
TGTGCCAGCTCGGAGGGGCGGACTGAAGCTTTCTTT	CASSEGRTEAFF	TRBV18	TRBJ1-1	-	-
TGTGCCAGCAGCCAGATATCACAGCCCCAGCATTTT	CASSQISQPQHF	TRBV7-3	TRBJ1-5	-	-
TGTGCCAGCAGCTTAGTTGAGACAGGGATCTCTGGGGCCAACGTCCTGACTTTC	CASSLVETGISGANVLTF	TRBV7-8	TRBJ2-6	TRBD1	-
TGCGCCAGCAGCCAAGATTTTGTCGGTCAGCCCCAGCATTTT	CASSQDFVGQPQHF	TRBV4-1	TRBJ1-5	-	-
TGTGCCAGCAGCCAGGCAAGGAGCTATGGCTACACCTTC	CASSQARSYGYTF	TRBV14	TRBJ1-2	-	-
TGTGCCAGCCAAGAATGGGGGGGTAGCACAGATACGCAGTATTTT	CASQEWGGSTDTQYF	TRBV19	TRBJ2-3	TRBD2	-
TGTGCCAGCAGCCAGAGGGCAGGGAGGACCGGGGAGCTGTTTTTT	CASSQRAGRTGELFF	TRBV7-9	TRBJ2-2	-	once
TGTGCCAGCAGCTTAGCGGGGACTAGCGGGGGGGCCTCCTTC	CASSLAGTSGGASF	TRBV7-8	TRBJ2-7	TRBD2	-
TGTGCCAGCTCACTCGGGTCATACAATGAGCAGTTCTTC	CASSLGSYNEQFF	TRBV18	TRBJ2-1	-	-
TGTGCCAGCAGCCCCGACAGACTGGGCACCGGGGAGCTGTTTTTT	CASSPDRLGTGELFF	TRBV7-2	TRBJ2-2	-	-
TGTGCCAGCAGTGGGAACAGGGGTATCGTGAACACTGAAGCTTTCTTT	CASSGNRGIVNTEAFF	TRBV6-1	TRBJ1-1	TRBD1	-
TGTGCCAGCAGCCTCGGACTAGCTTTGACAGATACGCAGTATTTT	CASSLGLALTDTQYF	TRBV9	TRBJ2-3	TRBD2	-
TGTGCCAGCAGCTCCCAGGGCTACACTGAAGCTTTCTTT	CASSSQGYTEAFF	TRBV7-2	TRBJ1-1	-	-
TGTGCCAGCAGCTTTCAGAACCTCTACAATGAGCAGTTCTTC	CASSFQNLYNEQFF	TRBV11-2	TRBJ2-1	-	-
TGCAGTGCTAGTTCTGGGGGGGGAGGGGGCACCGGGGAGCTGTTTTTT	CSASSGGGGGTGELFF	TRBV20-1	TRBJ2-2	-	-
TGTGCCAGCAGAGGGGAAACTGGAAACACCATATATTTT	CASRGETGNTIYF	TRBV21-1	TRBJ1-3	-	-
TGTGCCAGCAGGGCCACCAATGAGCAGTTCTTC	CASRATNEQFF	TRBV5-4	TRBJ2-1	-	-
TGTGCCAGCAGCTCAGAGCGGGGGGGCCTTATAGATACGCAGTATTTT	CASSSERGGLIDTQYF	TRBV7-2	TRBJ2-3	TRBD2	-
TGTGCCAGTAGTATAGAACTTCGACAGGGATTGGGTAACTATGGCTACACCTTC	CASSIELRQGLGNYGYTF	TRBV19	TRBJ1-2	TRBD1	few
TGTGCCATCAGTGAGTTCGGACAGGCCCGCTCTGGAAACACCATATATTTT	CAISEFGQARSGNTIYF	TRBV10-3	TRBJ1-3	TRBD1	-
TGTGCCAGCAGCTTGCCCGGGACAGGGAGCCACGAGCAGTACTTC	CASSLPGTGSHEQYF	TRBV5-5	TRBJ2-7	TRBD1	-